This TCR beta chain was captured by sequencing in a study of CD8 T cells in Susac syndrome (dated by TCRdb to the late 2010s). About the study as a whole: Among the Susac syndrome patients who were sequenced, clinically active disease was present in about six and clinical remission was observed in about eight. Repertoire sequencing was used to test whether CD8+ T cell activation and differentiation in Susac syndrome was antigen driven. Susac syndrome patients were therapy-naive, on corticosteroids (some also receiving IVIg), or on IVIg alone at blood withdrawal. Clonality of the CD8+ T cell repertoire was compared between eleven to twelve healthy donors, roughly 14 Susac syndrome patients and around 16 multiple sclerosis patients.

RNA was extracted using the RNeasy kit, and roughly 0.5 to 1 microgram was reverse transcribed with random hexamers. TCR beta CDR3 regions were amplified with the immunoSEQ multiplex PCR assay covering 54 Vbeta and 13 Jbeta segments. PCR amplification bias was corrected by using a synthetic template baseline for primer optimization and computational correction. In the source study's methods: Reads were annotated to V, D and J genes per IMGT and analyzed with immunoSEQ Analyzer, keeping only productive sequences. To calculate clonality, Shannon entropy was normalized by log2 of the number of productive unique sequences and then subtracted from one. Public and private clones were assessed among the 100 most prevalent clones of each patient and control. Susac-specific clones were defined as absent from healthy and MS cohorts, over a thousand published viral clones and other ImmuneACCESS disease sequences. The raw public reads went through TCRdb reprocessing: fastp at Q25, MiXCR clone calling, in-frame beta chains kept. Each CDR3 protein appears once, grouped with its most common genes and DNA. It is TCRdb's table, rather than the study itself, that gives the V and J calls and clone size. Present in this sample are about 76,000 distinct CDR3 sequences, about 93% of which were seen just once. Approximately 0.45% of the sample is in the top ten clones.

Concerning this clonotype itself: Its antigen remains undetermined. The sample holds no much larger clone one base away, and base qualities are not on file.

The CDR3 runs 14 residues from the cysteine to the phenylalanine. Only CDR3 DNA is held: 42 bases, read in frame from base 1. The germline V gene yields SGHTA for CDR1 and FQGNSA for CDR2. After removal of 5 bases from V and 2 bases from J, the junction retains 3 bases not matched to a gene. Beyond this particular receptor, the publication reports: The number of individuals in the TCR sequencing and HLA analysis was acknowledged as relatively small. Looking at Susac-specific public clones, the researchers identified around 15 in the total CD8+ repertoire and roughly 5 in the CD8+ TEMRA repertoire. Clonal expansion was observed in Susac syndrome CD8+ repertoires, with the highest expansion in CD8+ TEMRA cells and greater expansion in clinically active than in remitting patients.

Peripheral blood CD8+ and CD4+ T cells from healthy donors, Susac syndrome patients and multiple sclerosis patients were profiled using high-throughput TCR beta sequencing. The Susac syndrome patients fulfilled recently defined diagnostic criteria for either definite or probable disease. Bulk CD8+ and CD4+ T cells were purified by magnetic negative isolation, while CD8+ TEMRA cells were enriched using FACS. Blood was collected in EDTA tubes and processed within 24 hours, with PBMCs isolated through density gradient centrifugation. PBMCs intended for TCR sequencing were cryopreserved in liquid nitrogen and were subsequently thawed in a 37 degrees C water bath. The sorted or isolated CD4+, CD8+ and CD8+ TEMRA cells reached a purity of at least 90%.

The receptor comes from a human donor with Susac syndrome. Source material: CD8+ T cells from PBMCs. The chain employs TRBV7-2 and TRBJ2-5; 9 junctional bases match TRBD1. The DNA reads TGTGCCAGCAGCCCTGGGACAGGGCAAGAGACCCAGTACTTC. The translation is CASSPGTGQETQYF.